These 20 T cell receptor beta chains originate from one sample sequenced in a study of blood T cells in healthy people across ages. Then a second PCR, running about 6 to 12 cycles, was carried out with a sample-barcoded 5' primer and a J-beta primer mix. TCRdb used MiXCR to reprocess the 5' RACE reads, holding one entry per CDR3 protein. The data hold about 1.8 million distinct CDR3 sequences, with 40% to 55% observed a single time. The specimen was blood. The receptor set was obtained from a woman aged 40 to 50 in good health.

On this clonotype itself: Relative to the germline gene, one junction end is altered; a read error may explain this. The chain combines TRBV6-1 with TRBJ2-3; 11 bases agree with TRBD2. CDR3 length: 17 amino acids. The germline V gene has CDR1 MNHNS and CDR2 SASEGT. The CDR3 loop is CASSRRLAGISTETQYF. CDR3 bases: TGTGCCAGCAGTCGACGACTAGCGGGGATCAGCACAGAGACGCAGTATTTT.

The chain has TRBV7-3 and TRBJ1-4, with D unresolved. This CDR3 comprises 13 residues. The V and J ends lost 1 base and 8 bases respectively, with 8 bases between them. Germline V lookup: CDR1 SGHTA, CDR2 FQGTGA. CDR3 nucleotides: TGTGCCAGCAGCTTAAATCAAGGGGAAAAACTGTTTTTT. The encoded protein is CASSLNQGEKLFF.

The chain couples TRBV6-1 to TRBJ1-2; D is ambiguous. The CDR3 consists of 13 residues. V shed 2 bases and J shed 8 bases, with 12 bases lying between them. Germline CDR1 and CDR2: MNHNS and SASEGT. The CDR3 DNA is TGTGCCAGCAGTGAATTCCAGAGGCGGGGCTACACCTTC. This encodes CASSEFQRRGYTF.

This clonotype has more than one count but fewer than ten. This chain links TRBV29-1 with TRBJ1-2, with D unclear. V dropped 1 base and J dropped 6 bases, with 9 bases sitting between them. The CDR3 spans 12 residues. The germline gives CDR1 SQVTM, CDR2 ANQGSEA. The CDR3 DNA sequence: TGCAGCGTTGAAGTACCGCCCCATGGCTACACCTTC. Amino acid sequence: CSVEVPPHGYTF.

The CDR3 loop is CASSYRIAGELYNEQFF. The CDR3, as DNA: TGTGCCAGCAGTTACCGGATAGCGGGGGAATTATACAATGAGCAGTTCTTC. The rearrangement uses TRBV6-5 and TRBJ2-1; 9 positions agree with TRBD2. This CDR3 is built from 17 residues. V lost 2 bases, J lost 4 bases, and 9 bases stayed unmatched. Germline loops: CDR1 MNHEY, CDR2 SVGAGI.

The chain combines TRBV7-8 with TRBJ2-5; the match to TRBD1 covers 7 bases. The DNA matches TRBJ2-7 better at its end, which makes the J call doubtful. Germline V gene lookup returns CDR1 SGHVS and CDR2 FQNEAQ. The CDR3 contains 14 residues. In DNA, the CDR3 is TGTGCCAGCAGCTGGGACAGAGCCTACTACGAGCAGTACTTC. It codes for CASSWDRAYYEQYF.

This chain connects TRBV4-3 to TRBJ1-4; D gene uncertain. The germline gives CDR1 LGHNA, CDR2 YSLEER. The ends were cut back, 0 bases at V and 0 bases at J, with 5 bases in the middle. CDR3 length: 15 amino acids. As DNA, the CDR3 is TGCGCCAGCAGCCAAGACCGGACAACTAATGAAAAACTGTTTTTT. Residues: CASSQDRTTNEKLFF.

This chain uses TRBV4-3 with TRBJ2-2; TRBD2 is a possible D gene (5 bases). CDR1 is LGHNA, CDR2 YSLEER, per germline. This CDR3 has 12 residues. V lost 1 base, J lost 15 bases, and 12 bases lay in between. CDR3 bases: TGCGCCAGCAGCCAAGGGAAGGACTCGTTGTTTTTT. This codes for CASSQGKDSLFF.

This clonotype occurred a few times. The chain combines TRBV28 with TRBJ2-3; TRBD2 aligns across 15 bases. Germline V CDR1 and CDR2: MDHEN, SYDVKM. This CDR3 has 16 amino acids. V was clipped by 6 bases and J by 4 bases; unmatched bases: 5. CDR3: CASSSGTSGGSDTQYF. CDR3 in DNA: TGTGCCAGCAGCTCCGGGACTAGCGGGGGGTCAGATACGCAGTATTTT.

This chain joins TRBV29-1 and TRBJ2-5; unclear D gene. The germline V gene encodes CDR1 SQVTM and CDR2 ANQGSEA. V dropped 3 bases and J dropped 4 bases, with 12 bases sitting between them. The CDR3 totals 13 residues. CDR3 sequence: CSVDLVDGETQYF. The CDR3 DNA reads as TGCAGCGTTGATCTAGTGGACGGAGAGACCCAGTACTTC. Full variable domain (remainder filled in from reference TRBV29-1 and TRBJ2-5): SAVISQKPSRDICQRGTSLTIQCQVDSQVTMMFWYRQQPGQSLTLIATANQGSEATYESGFVIDKFPISRPNLTFSTLTVSNMSPEDSSIYLCSVDLVDGETQYFGPGTRLLVL.

The chain combines TRBV29-1 with TRBJ1-1, with TRBD1 as a possible D gene (5 bases). CDR1 and CDR2 (germline): SQVTM, ANQGSEA. The V end was cut by 2 bases, the J end by 3 bases, with 13 bases between. The CDR3 totals 14 residues. Here the CDR3 DNA reads TGCAGCGTTGAAACCCCAGGGAGGGACACTGAAGCTTTCTTT. It codes for CSVETPGRDTEAFF.

This clonotype was detected many times. The junction departs from germline at one end; a sequencing error may be responsible. The J gene is TRBJ2-5, the V gene TRBV5-1, with TRBD1 identical over 7 bases. The CDR3 spans 14 residues. CDR1 and CDR2 from the germline V gene are SGHRS and YFSETQ. The CDR3 sequence: CASSSAGGQETQYF. Here the CDR3 DNA reads TGTGCCAGCAGCTCGGCAGGGGGTCAAGAGACCCAGTACTTC.

This clonotype has at least ten counts. V usage is TRBV7-9 and J usage is TRBJ1-5, with D maybe TRBD1 (5 bases). This CDR3 region has 15 residues. The germline V and J ends were trimmed by 1 base and 6 bases, with 13 bases remaining between them. The germline CDR1 and CDR2 sequences are SEHNR and FQNEAQ (reference sequence). CDR3 nucleotides: TGTGCCAGCAGCTTAGGTGGGACGGCGGCTCAGCCCCAGCATTTT. Translation: CASSLGGTAAQPQHF.

The CDR3 loop is CASSLSYGGGNQPQHF. Here the CDR3 DNA reads TGTGCCAGCAGTTTATCTTACGGAGGAGGTAATCAGCCCCAGCATTTT. V usage is TRBV27 and J usage is TRBJ1-5; no definite D call. Germline assignment: CDR1 MNHEY and CDR2 SMNVEV (reference sequence). V was cut by 0 bases and J by 4 bases, with 13 bases left in between. This CDR3 is 16 amino acids long.

Only a few counts were recorded for this clonotype. The chain carries TRBV20-1 and TRBJ2-1, with D perhaps matching TRBD1 (6 bases). This CDR3 contains 13 residues. Germline CDR1 and CDR2: DFQATT and SNEGSKA (reference sequence). V lost 5 bases and J 5 bases, leaving 13 bases between the germline ends. The CDR3 spells CSAPGQINNEQFF. The CDR3 DNA reads as TGCAGTGCTCCAGGACAGATTAACAATGAGCAGTTCTTC.

This rearrangement joins TRBV20-1 to TRBJ2-3; the match to TRBD2 covers 9 bases. V lost 5 bases to trimming and J lost 2 bases; unmatched junction nucleotides: 8. The CDR3 is 15 residues long. Germline V gene data show CDR1 as DFQATT and CDR2 as SNEGSKA (reference sequence). CDR3 bases: TGCAGTGCTGGTTGGGAGCGGGGGGTCACAGATACGCAGTATTTT. Protein: CSAGWERGVTDTQYF.

This clonotype appeared once. As DNA, the CDR3 is TGCAGCGTTGACCTCAGGAACACCGGGGAGCTGTTTTTT. It yields the protein CSVDLRNTGELFF. This rearrangement joins TRBV29-1 to TRBJ2-2; D gene uncertain. V lost 3 bases to trimming and J lost 1 base, with 6 bases between them. The CDR3 runs to 13 residues. Germline V CDR1 and CDR2: SQVTM, ANQGSEA.

The V call is TRBV5-6, the J call TRBJ1-2, with D unclear. The CDR3 consists of 16 residues. Germline CDR1 reads SGHDT; CDR2 reads YYEEEE. V was pared by 2 bases and J by 6 bases, with 20 bases between. CDR3 sequence reads: CASSFGLGPSSDGYTF. In DNA, the CDR3 is TGTGCCAGCAGCTTTGGTCTCGGGCCGTCATCCGATGGCTACACCTTC.

A few counts support this clonotype. This chain connects TRBV4-2 to TRBJ2-3; tentatively, D is TRBD1 or TRBD2 (5 bases each). Germline V gene sequence: CDR1 LGHNA, CDR2 YNFKEQ. The V gene lost 4 bases and the J gene lost 2 bases, with 16 bases spanning the gap. This CDR3 comprises 16 residues. CDR3 in DNA: TGTGCCAGCAGCCCAGCACATGGGACGGCCACAGATACGCAGTATTTT. Translation gives CASSPAHGTATDTQYF.

This clonotype was recorded once. V is TRBV6-5 and J is TRBJ2-1; D unclear. The CDR3 length is 13 residues. The germline CDR1 and CDR2 sequences are MNHEY and SVGAGI. Trimming took off 6 bases at V and 6 bases at J, with 12 bases between the two ends. This CDR3 is CASRSSIPNEQFF. CDR3 nucleotide sequence: TGTGCCAGCAGAAGTTCGATACCCAATGAGCAGTTCTTC.